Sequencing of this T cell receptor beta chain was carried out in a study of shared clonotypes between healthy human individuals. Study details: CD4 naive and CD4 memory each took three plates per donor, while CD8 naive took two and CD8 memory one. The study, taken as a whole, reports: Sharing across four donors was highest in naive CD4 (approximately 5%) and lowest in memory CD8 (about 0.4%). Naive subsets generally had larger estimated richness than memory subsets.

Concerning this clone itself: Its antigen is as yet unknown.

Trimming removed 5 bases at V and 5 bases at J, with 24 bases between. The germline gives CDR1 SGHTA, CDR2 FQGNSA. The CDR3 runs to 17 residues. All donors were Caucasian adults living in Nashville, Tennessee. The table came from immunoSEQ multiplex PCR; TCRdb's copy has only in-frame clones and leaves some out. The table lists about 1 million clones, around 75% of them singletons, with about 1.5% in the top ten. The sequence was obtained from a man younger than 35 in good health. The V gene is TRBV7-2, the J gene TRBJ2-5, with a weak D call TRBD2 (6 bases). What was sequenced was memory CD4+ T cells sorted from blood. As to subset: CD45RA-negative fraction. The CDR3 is CASSLLGTGEGWETQYF. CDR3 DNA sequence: TGTGCCAGCAGCCTACTCGGGACGGGGGAAGGGTGGGAGACCCAGTACTTC.